These 30 T cell receptor beta chains came from one sample sequenced in a study of T-cell memory formation after mild COVID-19. From the 5' RACE reads, TCRdb called clonotypes with MiXCR, one entry per CDR3 protein. In the table there are approximately 300,000 distinct CDR3 sequences, 15% to 20% of which are singletons. Sequencing was performed on PBMCs or a T cell subset sorted from them (not recorded which). These receptors all stem from a man aged 18 to 29 who had mild COVID-19 (a few samples of this study predate the infection). Cell type and time point are not known.

This clonotype has at least ten counts. The rearrangement links TRBV5-1 to TRBJ2-7; weak D call: TRBD1 (5 bases). Trimming pared 7 bases from V and 5 bases from J, leaving 19 bases between. Germline assignment: CDR1 SGHRS and CDR2 YFSETQ. This CDR3 contains 14 residues. The CDR3 reads CASASSSGLNEQYF. The DNA for the CDR3 is TGCGCCAGCGCAAGTTCCTCAGGGCTAAACGAGCAGTACTTC.

The rearrangement links TRBV10-3 to TRBJ1-1, with a possible D match to TRBD1 (5 bases). V was cut by 7 bases and J by 1 base, with 13 bases left in between. In germline, CDR1 is ENHRY, CDR2 SYGVKD. The length of the CDR3 is 14 residues. CDR3 DNA: TGTGCCATCACCGACGCGACAGCGAACACTGAAGCTTTCTTT. Residues: CAITDATANTEAFF.

This chain uses TRBV6-6 with TRBJ1-4; D is undetermined. Germline V gives CDR1 MNHNY, CDR2 SVGAGI (reference sequence). V lost 2 bases, J lost 8 bases, and 9 bases lay in between. This CDR3 is built from 13 residues. Written as DNA, the CDR3 is TGTGCCAGCAGTTACCGACCGGAAGAAAAACTGTTTTTT. It specifies CASSYRPEEKLFF.

The chain joins TRBV20-1 to TRBJ2-5; D is possibly TRBD1 (5 bases). Germline V gene sequence: CDR1 DFQATT, CDR2 SNEGSKA (reference sequence). This CDR3 comprises 13 residues. Trimming took 1 base from V and 5 from J, leaving 11 bases between them. The CDR3 sequence is CSARATGVETQYF. CDR3 DNA sequence: TGCAGTGCTAGAGCTACAGGCGTCGAGACCCAGTACTTC.

The CDR3 nucleotides read TGCGCCAGCAGCTTGCCCCCGGACAGTATTGAAGAGACCCAGTACTTC. It yields the protein CASSLPPDSIEETQYF. The chain combines TRBV5-1 with TRBJ2-5; weak D call: TRBD1 (6 bases). Germline lookup yields CDR1 SGHRS and CDR2 YFSETQ. CDR3 size: 16 residues. V lost 1 base, J lost 3 bases, and 16 bases lay in between.

In this sample, this clonotype turned up a few times. V usage is TRBV2 and J usage is TRBJ1-1, with a weak D call TRBD1 (6 bases). This CDR3 has 12 amino acids. Germline CDR1 and CDR2: SNHLY and FYNNEI. V was shortened by 6 bases and J by 4 bases, with 9 bases between the two germline ends. The chain's CDR3 is CASRTGSTEAFF. The CDR3 coding sequence is TGTGCCAGCAGAACAGGGTCCACTGAAGCTTTCTTT.

The CDR3 sequence: CASRPGATDTQYF. In DNA form, the CDR3 reads TGTGCCAGCAGGCCCGGGGCGACAGATACGCAGTATTTT. The rearrangement joins TRBV12-3 or TRBV12-4 to TRBJ2-3; tentatively, D is TRBD1 or TRBD2 (5 bases each). Trimming removed 6 bases from V and 3 bases from J, with 10 bases in between. This CDR3 comprises 13 residues.

V is TRBV10-3 and J is TRBJ1-2; no reliable D call. V was shortened by 10 bases and J by 2 bases, with 5 bases between the two germline ends. This CDR3 is built from 10 residues. Per the germline V gene, CDR1 is ENHRY and CDR2 is SYGVKD. The CDR3 DNA follows: TGTGCCAGCGGGAACTATGGCTACACCTTC. The encoded protein is CASGNYGYTF.

The rearrangement links TRBV19 to TRBJ1-1; a possible D gene is TRBD1 (5 bases). Per germline, CDR1 LNHDA and CDR2 SQIVND (reference sequence). The CDR3 contains 13 residues. V was trimmed by 7 bases and J by 6 bases, leaving 15 bases between them. DNA for the CDR3: TGTGCCAGTATATCAGGGCCCGCCGCTGAAGCTTTCTTT. It yields the protein CASISGPAAEAFF.

The chain employs TRBV25-1 and TRBJ2-2; D is ambiguous. The ends were cut back, 6 bases at V and 0 bases at J, with 11 bases in the middle. The V gene's germline CDR1 is MGHDK and CDR2 SYGVNS. CDR3 size: 15 residues. In DNA, the CDR3 is TGTGCCAGCAGCGGCTTGGAGACGAACACCGGGGAGCTGTTTTTT. Protein: CASSGLETNTGELFF.

The chain combines TRBV4-1 with TRBJ2-1; 8 bases are shared with TRBD2. Per the germline V gene, CDR1 is MGHRA and CDR2 is YSYEKL. V was pared by 6 bases and J by 5 bases, with 15 bases of the junction left unmatched. This CDR3 region has 17 residues. CDR3 in amino acids: CASSPYAIAGPNNEQFF. The CDR3 nucleotides are TGCGCCAGCAGTCCTTACGCTATAGCGGGGCCCAACAATGAGCAGTTCTTC.

A few counts support this clonotype. The rearrangement uses TRBV24-1 and TRBJ2-1; D unclear. The CDR3 consists of 11 residues. Trimming stripped 9 bases from V and 9 bases from J, with 11 bases between. Germline V gene sequence: CDR1 KGHDR, CDR2 SFDVKD. The CDR3 sequence is CATGDGVEQFF. The CDR3 DNA sequence: TGTGCCACCGGGGATGGGGTTGAGCAGTTCTTC.

The rearrangement uses TRBV5-1 and TRBJ1-2, with 8 bases matching TRBD1. Germline assignment: CDR1 SGHRS and CDR2 YFSETQ. After removal of 4 bases from V and 7 bases from J, the junction contained 6 bases not matched to a gene. The CDR3 totals 13 residues. CDR3 loop: CASSDTQGAGYTF. CDR3 bases: TGCGCCAGCAGCGATACCCAGGGGGCTGGCTACACCTTC.

This clonotype came up many times. The chain recombines TRBV27 with TRBJ1-1, with a possible D match to TRBD1 (6 bases). Germline V gene data show CDR1 as MNHEY and CDR2 as SMNVEV (reference sequence). The CDR3 is made up of 13 amino acids. With 4 bases removed from V and 5 bases from J, the gap between germline ends came to 11 bases. The CDR3 bases are TGTGCCAGCAGTTCCGGGGGGCGGACTGAAGCTTTCTTT. Residues: CASSSGGRTEAFF.

The chain combines TRBV11-2 with TRBJ2-7; D might be TRBD1 (6 bases). V shed 0 bases and J shed 4 bases, with 13 bases lying between them. There are 15 residues in the CDR3. Germline V gives CDR1 SGHAT, CDR2 FQNNGV. The DNA of the CDR3 is TGTGCCAGCAGCTTAGATCGGTCAGGGGCGTACGAGCAGTACGTC. It translates to CASSLDRSGAYEQYV.

J is TRBJ2-2 and V is TRBV5-1; TRBD1 is a possible D gene (5 bases). Trimming pared 0 bases from V and 8 bases from J, leaving 14 bases between. Germline CDR1 and CDR2: SGHRS and YFSETQ. The CDR3 has 15 residues. CDR3 residues: CASSLARRDLGELFF. DNA of the CDR3: TGCGCCAGCAGCTTGGCCCGCAGGGATCTTGGGGAGCTGTTTTTT.

This clonotype was picked up many times. V and J are TRBV3-1 and TRBJ2-4; the D gene is possibly TRBD2 (6 bases). The CDR3 loop spans 14 amino acids. Per the germline V gene, CDR1 is LGHDT and CDR2 is YNNKEL (reference sequence). Deletions cut 4 bases from V and 7 bases from J, with 14 bases between. The CDR3 is CASSLTGTFNIQYF. The CDR3, as DNA: TGTGCCAGCAGCCTTACCGGGACTTTCAACATTCAGTACTTC. The full variable domain, with the rest looked up from reference TRBV3-1 and TRBJ2-4, is DTAVSQTPKYLVTQMGNDKSIKCEQNLGHDTMYWYKQDSKKFLKIMFSYNNKELIINETVPNRFSPKSPDKAHLNLHINSLELGDSAVYFCASSLTGTFNIQYFGAGTRLSVL.

This clonotype has more than one count but fewer than ten. V is TRBV12-3 or TRBV12-4 and J is TRBJ2-1; 10 nucleotides agree with TRBD2. The CDR3 is 14 amino acids. The trim removed 5 bases at V and 10 bases at J, leaving 8 bases unmatched. CDR3 DNA sequence: TGTGCCAGCAGTCGACTAGCGGGCCGTCGCGAGCAGTTCTTC. This sequence encodes CASSRLAGRREQFF.

This clonotype was picked up a small number of times. This rearrangement joins TRBV7-2 to TRBJ1-1, with 8 bases identical to TRBD1. V was pared by 6 bases and J by 10 bases, with 7 bases of the junction left unmatched. CDR3 length: 12 amino acids. Germline-derived CDR1 and CDR2 are SGHTA and FQGNSA. CDR3 DNA sequence: TGTGCCAGCAGTTCACGGACAGGGTTAGCTTTCTTT. This sequence encodes CASSSRTGLAFF. Using reference TRBV7-2 and TRBJ1-1 for the parts outside the CDR3, the full variable domain is GAGVSQSPSNKVTEKGKDVELRCDPISGHTALYWYRQSLGQGLEFLIYFQGNSAPDKSGLPSDRFSAERTGGSVSTLTIQRTQQEDSAVYLCASSSRTGLAFFGQGTRLTVV.

This clonotype came up a few times. V is TRBV7-9 and J is TRBJ2-7; weak D call: TRBD2 (6 bases). CDR1 SEHNR and CDR2 FQNEAQ come from the germline V gene (reference sequence). The length of the CDR3 is 13 residues. Trimming shortened V by 4 bases and J by 6 bases, and 13 bases separated the two germline ends. The DNA of the CDR3 is TGTGCCAGCAGCTGGGACTCTTCGCCCGAGCAGTACGTC. Translation: CASSWDSSPEQYV.

This clonotype was picked up a small number of times. The rearrangement uses TRBV7-6 and TRBJ2-1; D uncertain. Trimming shortened V by 2 bases and J by 7 bases, and 15 bases separated the two germline ends. Germline loops: CDR1 SGHVS, CDR2 FNYEAQ. This CDR3 comprises 15 residues. Here the CDR3 DNA reads TGTGCCAGCAGCTTATCCGTCCCCGGTCTTAATGAGCAGTTCTTC. Residues: CASSLSVPGLNEQFF.

CDR3 amino acids: CASSHSGGYNEQFF. The CDR3 coding sequence is TGTGCCAGCAGCCATAGCGGGGGGTACAATGAGCAGTTCTTC. The chain recombines TRBV7-9 with TRBJ2-1; the match to TRBD2 covers 10 bases. This CDR3 region has 14 residues. Trimming removed 5 bases from V and 4 bases from J; junction bases left unmatched: 2. The germline gives CDR1 SEHNR, CDR2 FQNEAQ (reference sequence).

J is TRBJ1-1 and V is TRBV7-2, with D possibly being TRBD1 (5 bases). CDR3 length: 14 amino acids. Looked up from germline, CDR1 is SGHTA and CDR2 is FQGNSA. V lost 9 bases and J 10 bases, leaving 24 bases between the germline ends. CDR3 in amino acids: CASAPGPTRGAAFF. CDR3 DNA: TGTGCCAGTGCCCCAGGCCCCACTCGTGGGGCAGCTTTCTTT.

The gene calls are TRBV15 and TRBJ1-1; D is perhaps TRBD1 (5 bases). Germline assignment: CDR1 LNHNV and CDR2 YYDKDF (reference sequence). There are 14 residues in the CDR3. The V and J ends lost 2 bases and 1 base respectively, with 8 bases between them. CDR3 loop: CATSRRQTNTEAFF. CDR3 DNA sequence: TGTGCCACCAGCAGACGACAGACGAACACTGAAGCTTTCTTT. The full variable domain, in which reference TRBV15 and TRBJ1-1 provide the parts outside the CDR3, is DAMVIQNPRYQVTQFGKPVTLSCSQTLNHNVMYWYQQKSSQAPKLLFHYYDKDFNNEADTPDNFQSRRPNTSFCFLDIRSPGLGDTAMYLCATSRRQTNTEAFFGQGTRLTVV.

This clonotype showed up just a few times. The chain employs TRBV28 and TRBJ1-5; D perhaps matches TRBD1 (5 bases). This CDR3 contains 14 residues. The V gene's germline CDR1 is MDHEN and CDR2 SYDVKM. Trimming took off 5 bases at V and 9 bases at J, with 17 bases between the two ends. CDR3 DNA sequence: TGTGCCAGCAGTCCCTTGAGGGGCATCCGGCCCCAGCATTTT. Translating it yields CASSPLRGIRPQHF. The entire variable domain, with the rest obtained from reference TRBV28 and TRBJ1-5, is as follows: DVKVTQSSRYLVKRTGEKVFLECVQDMDHENMFWYRQDPGLGLRLIYFSYDVKMKEKGDIPEGYSVSREKKERFSLILESASTNQTSMYLCASSPLRGIRPQHFGDGTRLSIL.

V gene TRBV4-2 combines with J gene TRBJ1-1; D is undetermined. The CDR3 has 12 residues. V shed 5 bases and J shed 8 bases, with 12 bases lying between them. Germline V gene lookup returns CDR1 LGHNA and CDR2 YNFKEQ. Here the CDR3 reads CASSSKGPEAFF. Here the CDR3 DNA reads TGTGCCAGCAGCTCCAAGGGCCCCGAAGCTTTCTTT.

A few counts support this clonotype. This rearrangement joins TRBV5-1 to TRBJ1-1; no clear D. The germline V gene encodes CDR1 SGHRS and CDR2 YFSETQ. Trimming took off 3 bases at V and 1 base at J, with 13 bases between the two ends. The CDR3 length is 15 residues. The CDR3 sequence: CASSSTERGNTEAFF. The CDR3 DNA sequence: TGCGCCAGCAGCTCCACTGAACGGGGGAACACTGAAGCTTTCTTT.

The rearrangement joins TRBV5-1 to TRBJ2-3; 9 bases fit TRBD2. The CDR3 runs 16 residues. Per the germline V gene, CDR1 is SGHRS and CDR2 is YFSETQ. V lost 0 bases, J lost 3 bases, and 5 bases stayed unmatched. The CDR3 DNA sequence: TGCGCCAGCAGCTTGGCCTTAGCGGGGGTTACAGATACGCAGTATTTT. This codes for CASSLALAGVTDTQYF.

The J gene is TRBJ2-6, the V gene TRBV6-2 or TRBV6-3, with D perhaps matching TRBD2 (6 bases). The CDR3 totals 15 residues. V dropped 8 bases and J dropped 0 bases, with 11 bases sitting between them. CDR1 is MNHEY and CDR2 is SVGEGT in the germline V gene. The CDR3 DNA reads as TGTGCCAGCCTTAGCGGCCACTCTGGGGCCAACGTCCTGACTTTC. Residues: CASLSGHSGANVLTF.

This clonotype was seen only a few times. The chain employs TRBV25-1 and TRBJ2-7; 8 nucleotides line up with TRBD2. Germline V gene sequence: CDR1 MGHDK, CDR2 SYGVNS. V shed 7 bases and J 6 bases; nucleotides not matched to a gene: 2. The CDR3 totals 11 residues. CDR3: CASTGGVEQYF. The CDR3 DNA sequence: TGTGCCAGCACCGGGGGGGTCGAGCAGTACTTC.